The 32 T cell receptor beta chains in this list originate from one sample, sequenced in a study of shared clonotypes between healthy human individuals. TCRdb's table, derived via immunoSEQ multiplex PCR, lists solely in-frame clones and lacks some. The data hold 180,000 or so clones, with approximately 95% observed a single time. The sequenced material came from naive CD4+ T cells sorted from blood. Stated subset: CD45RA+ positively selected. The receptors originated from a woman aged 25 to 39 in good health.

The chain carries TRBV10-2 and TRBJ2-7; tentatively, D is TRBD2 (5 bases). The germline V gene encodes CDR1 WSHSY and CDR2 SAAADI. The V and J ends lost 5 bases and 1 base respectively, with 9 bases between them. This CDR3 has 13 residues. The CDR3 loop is CASSYSGSYEQYF. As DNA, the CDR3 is TGCGCCAGCAGTTACAGCGGATCCTACGAGCAGTACTTC.

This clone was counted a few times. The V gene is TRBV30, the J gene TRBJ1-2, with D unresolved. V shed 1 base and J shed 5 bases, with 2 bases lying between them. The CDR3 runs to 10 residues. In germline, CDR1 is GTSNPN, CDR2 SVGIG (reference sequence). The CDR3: CAWSGYGYTF. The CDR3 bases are TGTGCCTGGAGTGGATATGGCTACACCTTC.

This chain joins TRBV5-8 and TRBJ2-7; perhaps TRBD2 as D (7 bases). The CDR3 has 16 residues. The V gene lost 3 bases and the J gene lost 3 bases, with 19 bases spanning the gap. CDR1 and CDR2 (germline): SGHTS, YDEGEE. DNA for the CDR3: TGTGCCAGCAGCTCAAGTGGGGGGGGCCGGGTCTACGAGCAGTACTTC. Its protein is CASSSSGGGRVYEQYF.

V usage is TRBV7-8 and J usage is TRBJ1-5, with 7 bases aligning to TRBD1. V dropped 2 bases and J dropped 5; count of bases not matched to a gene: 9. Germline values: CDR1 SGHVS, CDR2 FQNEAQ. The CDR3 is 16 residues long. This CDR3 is CASSLTGTVKYQPQHF. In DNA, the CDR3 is TGTGCCAGCAGCTTAACCGGGACAGTAAAATATCAGCCCCAGCATTTT.

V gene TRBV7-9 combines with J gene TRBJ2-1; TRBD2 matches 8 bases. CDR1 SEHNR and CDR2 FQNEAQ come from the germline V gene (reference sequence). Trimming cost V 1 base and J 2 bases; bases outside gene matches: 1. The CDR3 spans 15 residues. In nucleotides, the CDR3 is TGTGCCAGCAGCTTAGGACTAGCGCCCTACAATGAGCAGTTCTTC. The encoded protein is CASSLGLAPYNEQFF.

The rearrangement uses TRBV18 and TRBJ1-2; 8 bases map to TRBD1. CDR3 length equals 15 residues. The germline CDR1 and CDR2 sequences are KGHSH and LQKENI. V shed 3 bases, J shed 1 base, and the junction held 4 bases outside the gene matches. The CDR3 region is CASSPGDRNNYGYTF. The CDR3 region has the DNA TGTGCCAGCTCACCGGGGGACAGGAATAACTATGGCTACACCTTC.

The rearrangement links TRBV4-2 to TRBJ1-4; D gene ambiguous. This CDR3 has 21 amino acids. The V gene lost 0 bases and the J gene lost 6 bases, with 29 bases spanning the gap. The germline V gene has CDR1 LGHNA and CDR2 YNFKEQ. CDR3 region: CASSQDWRSGILAIWYEKLFF. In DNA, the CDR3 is TGTGCCAGCAGCCAAGATTGGAGGTCGGGGATCCTCGCGATTTGGTATGAAAAACTGTTTTTT.

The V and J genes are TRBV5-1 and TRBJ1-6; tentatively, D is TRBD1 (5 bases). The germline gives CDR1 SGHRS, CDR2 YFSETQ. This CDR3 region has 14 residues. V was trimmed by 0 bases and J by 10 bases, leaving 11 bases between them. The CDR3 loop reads CASSLAGSESPLHF. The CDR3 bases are TGCGCCAGCAGCTTGGCAGGGTCCGAGTCACCCCTCCACTTT.

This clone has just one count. The CDR3 region is CASRGGGTGEYEQYF. For the CDR3, the DNA is TGTGCCAGCAGAGGCGGTGGGACAGGGGAGTACGAGCAGTACTTC. This chain joins TRBV6-6 and TRBJ2-5; 10 bases fit TRBD1. Near its end, the DNA agrees better with TRBJ2-7, so the J call may be wrong. The CDR3 sequence is 15 residues long. Germline values: CDR1 MNHNY, CDR2 SVGAGI (reference sequence).

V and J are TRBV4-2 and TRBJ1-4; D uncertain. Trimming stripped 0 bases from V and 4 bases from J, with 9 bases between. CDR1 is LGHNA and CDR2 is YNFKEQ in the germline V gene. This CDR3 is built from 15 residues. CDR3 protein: CASSQEGRLNEKLFF. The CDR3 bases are TGTGCCAGCAGCCAAGAAGGTCGACTTAATGAAAAACTGTTTTTT.

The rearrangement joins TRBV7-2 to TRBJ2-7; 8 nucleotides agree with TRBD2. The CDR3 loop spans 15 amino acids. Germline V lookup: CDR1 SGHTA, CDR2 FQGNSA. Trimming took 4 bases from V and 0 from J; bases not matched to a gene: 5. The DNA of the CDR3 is TGTGCCAGCAGCTCAAGCGGGAGATCCTCCTACGAGCAGTACTTC. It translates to CASSSSGRSSYEQYF.

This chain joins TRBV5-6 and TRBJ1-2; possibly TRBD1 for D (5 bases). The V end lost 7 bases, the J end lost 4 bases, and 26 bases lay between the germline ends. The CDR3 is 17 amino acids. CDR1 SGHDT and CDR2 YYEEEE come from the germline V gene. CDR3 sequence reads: CASGDRRGDPVGYGYTF. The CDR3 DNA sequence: TGTGCCAGCGGCGACCGTCGGGGGGATCCCGTGGGCTATGGCTACACCTTC.

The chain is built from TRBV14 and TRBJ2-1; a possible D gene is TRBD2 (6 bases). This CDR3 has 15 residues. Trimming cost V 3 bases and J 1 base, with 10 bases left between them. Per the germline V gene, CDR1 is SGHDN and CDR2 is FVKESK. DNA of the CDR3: TGTGCCAGCAGCCAGGTGGCGGGATCCTACAATGAGCAGTTCTTC. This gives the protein CASSQVAGSYNEQFF.

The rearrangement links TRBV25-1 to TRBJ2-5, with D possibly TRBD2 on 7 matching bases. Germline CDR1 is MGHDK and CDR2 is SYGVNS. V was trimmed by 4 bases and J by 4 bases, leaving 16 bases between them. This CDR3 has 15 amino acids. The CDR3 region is CASSVERGGGETQYF. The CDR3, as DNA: TGTGCCAGCAGTGTTGAAAGGGGAGGGGGAGAGACCCAGTACTTC.

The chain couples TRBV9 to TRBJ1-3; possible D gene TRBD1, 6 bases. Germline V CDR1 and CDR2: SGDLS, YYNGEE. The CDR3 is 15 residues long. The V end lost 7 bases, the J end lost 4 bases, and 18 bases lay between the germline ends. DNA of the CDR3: TGTGCCAGCCGTAAGGGGGGGGGACCCGGAAACACCATATATTTT. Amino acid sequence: CASRKGGGPGNTIYF.

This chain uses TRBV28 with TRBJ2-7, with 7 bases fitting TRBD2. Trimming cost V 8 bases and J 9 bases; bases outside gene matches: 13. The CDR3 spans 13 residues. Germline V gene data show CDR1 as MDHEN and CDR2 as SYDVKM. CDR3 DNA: TGTGCCAGCGACCCTCGAGCGGGATCCCGGCAGTACTTC. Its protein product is CASDPRAGSRQYF. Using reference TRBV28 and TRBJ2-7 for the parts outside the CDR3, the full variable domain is DVKVTQSSRYLVKRTGEKVFLECVQDMDHENMFWYRQDPGLGLRLIYFSYDVKMKEKGDIPEGYSVSREKKERFSLILESASTNQTSMYLCASDPRAGSRQYFGPGTRLTVT.

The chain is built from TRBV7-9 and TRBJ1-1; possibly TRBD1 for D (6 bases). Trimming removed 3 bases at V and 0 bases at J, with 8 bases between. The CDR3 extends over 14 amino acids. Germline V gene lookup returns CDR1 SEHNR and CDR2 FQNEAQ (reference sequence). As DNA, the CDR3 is TGTGCCAGCAGCTTGGGGGCCCTGAACACTGAAGCTTTCTTT. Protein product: CASSLGALNTEAFF.

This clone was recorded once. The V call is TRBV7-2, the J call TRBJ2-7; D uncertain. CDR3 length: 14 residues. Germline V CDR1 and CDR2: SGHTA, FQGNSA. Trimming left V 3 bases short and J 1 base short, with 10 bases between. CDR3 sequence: CASSFSRQSYEQYF. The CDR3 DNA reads TGTGCCAGCAGCTTCAGTCGTCAGTCCTACGAGCAGTACTTC.

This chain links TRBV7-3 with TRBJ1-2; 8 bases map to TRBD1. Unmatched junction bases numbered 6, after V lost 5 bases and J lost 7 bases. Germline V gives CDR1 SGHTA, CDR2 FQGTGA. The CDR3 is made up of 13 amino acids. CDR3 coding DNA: TGTGCCAGCAGCCTAGAGACAGGGGTTGGCTACACCTTC. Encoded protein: CASSLETGVGYTF.

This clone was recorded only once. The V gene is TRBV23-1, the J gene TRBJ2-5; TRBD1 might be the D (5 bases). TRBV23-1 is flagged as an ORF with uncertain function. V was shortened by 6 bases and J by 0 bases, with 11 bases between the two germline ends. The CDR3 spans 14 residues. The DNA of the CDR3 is TGCGCCAGCAGGAGACAGAGGTACCAAGAGACCCAGTACTTC. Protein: CASRRQRYQETQYF.

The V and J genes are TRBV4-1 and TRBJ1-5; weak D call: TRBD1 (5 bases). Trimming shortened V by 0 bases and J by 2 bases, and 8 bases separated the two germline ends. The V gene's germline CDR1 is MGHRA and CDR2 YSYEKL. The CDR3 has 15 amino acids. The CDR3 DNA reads TGCGCCAGCAGCCAAGAGGGGCCGGGCAATCAGCCCCAGCATTTT. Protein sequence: CASSQEGPGNQPQHF.

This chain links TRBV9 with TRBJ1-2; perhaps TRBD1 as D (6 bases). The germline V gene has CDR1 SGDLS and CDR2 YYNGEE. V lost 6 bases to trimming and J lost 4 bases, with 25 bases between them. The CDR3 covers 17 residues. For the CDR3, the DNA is TGTGCCAGCACCAACCAGGGACACCCTCAACTCGGCTATGGCTACACCTTC. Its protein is CASTNQGHPQLGYGYTF.

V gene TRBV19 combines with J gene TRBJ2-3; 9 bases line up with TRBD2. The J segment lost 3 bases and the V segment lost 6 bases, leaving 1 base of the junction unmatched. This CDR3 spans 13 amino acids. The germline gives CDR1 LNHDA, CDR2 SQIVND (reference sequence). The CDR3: CASRREGTDTQYF. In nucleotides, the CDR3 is TGTGCCAGTAGGCGGGAGGGGACAGATACGCAGTATTTT. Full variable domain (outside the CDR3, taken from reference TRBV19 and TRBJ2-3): DGGITQSPKYLFRKEGQNVTLSCEQNLNHDAMYWYRQDPGQGLRLIYYSQIVNDFQKGDIAEGYSVSREKKESFPLTVTSAQKNPTAFYLCASRREGTDTQYFGPGTRLTVL.

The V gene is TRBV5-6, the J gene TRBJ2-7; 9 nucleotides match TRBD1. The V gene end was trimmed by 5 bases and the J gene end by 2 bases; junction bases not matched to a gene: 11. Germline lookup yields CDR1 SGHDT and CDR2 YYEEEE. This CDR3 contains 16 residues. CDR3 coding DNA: TGTGCCAGCAGTCACATCCGACGACAGGGGGCCTACGAGCAGTACTTC. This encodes CASSHIRRQGAYEQYF.

The chain's CDR3 is CASSMITSQETQYF. CDR3 coding DNA: TGTGCCAGTAGTATGATAACTAGCCAAGAGACCCAGTACTTC. The genes are TRBV19 and TRBJ2-5, with D tentatively TRBD2 (5 bases). The CDR3 contains 14 residues. Trimming cost V 3 bases and J 1 base, with 9 bases left between them. Germline lookup yields CDR1 LNHDA and CDR2 SQIVND (reference sequence).

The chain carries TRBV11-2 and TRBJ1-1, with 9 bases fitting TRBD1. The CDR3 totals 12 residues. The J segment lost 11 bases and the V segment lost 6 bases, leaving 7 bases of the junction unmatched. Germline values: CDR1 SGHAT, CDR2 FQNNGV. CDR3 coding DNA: TGTGCCAGCAGTTACAGGGGGCGCTTCGCTTTCTTT. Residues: CASSYRGRFAFF.

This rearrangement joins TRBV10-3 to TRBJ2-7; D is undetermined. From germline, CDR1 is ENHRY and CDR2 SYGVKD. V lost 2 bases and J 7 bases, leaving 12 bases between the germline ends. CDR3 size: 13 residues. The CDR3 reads CAISEARHGEQYF. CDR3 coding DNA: TGTGCCATCAGTGAGGCCCGACATGGAGAGCAGTACTTC.

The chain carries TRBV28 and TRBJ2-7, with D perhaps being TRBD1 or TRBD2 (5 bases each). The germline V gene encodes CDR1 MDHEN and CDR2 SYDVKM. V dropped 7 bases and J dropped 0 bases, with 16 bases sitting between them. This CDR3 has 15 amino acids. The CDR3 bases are TGTGCCAGCACGCTCCCGGGACGCAACTCCTACGAGCAGTACTTC. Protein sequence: CASTLPGRNSYEQYF. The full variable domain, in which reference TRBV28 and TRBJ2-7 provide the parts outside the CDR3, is DVKVTQSSRYLVKRTGEKVFLECVQDMDHENMFWYRQDPGLGLRLIYFSYDVKMKEKGDIPEGYSVSREKKERFSLILESASTNQTSMYLCASTLPGRNSYEQYFGPGTRLTVT.

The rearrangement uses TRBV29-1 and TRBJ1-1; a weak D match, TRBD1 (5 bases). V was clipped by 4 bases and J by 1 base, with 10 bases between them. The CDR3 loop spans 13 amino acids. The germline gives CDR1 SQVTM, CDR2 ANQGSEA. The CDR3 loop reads CSVGLRGNTEAFF. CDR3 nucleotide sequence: TGCAGCGTTGGGCTTAGGGGGAACACTGAAGCTTTCTTT. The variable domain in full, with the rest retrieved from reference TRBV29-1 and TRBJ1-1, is SAVISQKPSRDICQRGTSLTIQCQVDSQVTMMFWYRQQPGQSLTLIATANQGSEATYESGFVIDKFPISRPNLTFSTLTVSNMSPEDSSIYLCSVGLRGNTEAFFGQGTRLTVV.

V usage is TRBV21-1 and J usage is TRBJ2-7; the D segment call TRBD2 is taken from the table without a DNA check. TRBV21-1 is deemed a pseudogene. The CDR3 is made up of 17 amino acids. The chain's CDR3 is CASTVRKREVYSYEQYF. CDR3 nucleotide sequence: TGTGCCAGCACAGTAAGGAAGCGGGAGGTATACTCCTACGAGCAGTACTTC.

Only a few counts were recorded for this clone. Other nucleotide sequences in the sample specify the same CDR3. The CDR3 loop reads CASSPDSQETQYF. The CDR3 DNA reads TGTGCCAGCTCACCAGACAGCCAAGAGACCCAGTACTTC. The V and J genes are TRBV18 and TRBJ2-5; possible D gene TRBD1, 5 bases. CDR3 size: 13 residues. V was clipped by 2 bases and J by 1 base, with 5 bases between them. Per the germline V gene, CDR1 is KGHSH and CDR2 is LQKENI.

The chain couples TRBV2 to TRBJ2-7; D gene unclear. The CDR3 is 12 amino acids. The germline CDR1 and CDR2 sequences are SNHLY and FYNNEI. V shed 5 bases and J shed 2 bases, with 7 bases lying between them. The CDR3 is CASSTRAYEQYF. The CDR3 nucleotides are TGTGCCAGCAGTACCCGGGCCTACGAGCAGTACTTC.